These 32 T cell receptor beta chains originate from one sample sequenced in a study of long-term antiretroviral therapy in people with HIV. The authors ran the immunoSEQ assay, v3.0, at survey level. Method: immunoSEQ multiplex PCR; TCRdb's copy keeps in-frame clones and lacks some. The sample yields some 30,000 clones, approximately 85% seen once. The sample in question was unsorted PBMCs, obtained approximately 3.3 years after starting antiretroviral therapy. These receptors came from a man aged 18-30 years with HIV.

The chain recombines TRBV6-4 with TRBJ2-2; no firm D call. Germline V gene lookup returns CDR1 MRHNA and CDR2 SNTAGT. The V gene lost 2 bases and the J gene lost 4 bases, with 5 bases spanning the gap. The CDR3 has 13 amino acids. Written as DNA, the CDR3 is TGTGCCAGCAGTGACCGGTCCACCGGGGAGCTGTTTTTT. Residues: CASSDRSTGELFF.

This clone was counted a few times. The rearrangement uses TRBV2 and TRBJ2-7; 8 bases are a match to TRBD1. J lost 4 bases, V lost 10 bases, and 12 bases had no gene match. Germline V CDR1 and CDR2: SNHLY, FYNNEI. This CDR3 contains 14 residues. The CDR3 sequence is CATRSAGGVYEQYF. The CDR3 DNA reads as TGTGCCACCCGGTCCGCAGGGGGCGTTTACGAGCAGTACTTC. Drawing the rest from reference TRBV2 and TRBJ2-7, the complete variable domain is EPEVTQTPSHQVTQMGQEVILRCVPISNHLYFYWYRQILGQKVEFLVSFYNNEISEKSEIFDDQFSVERPDGSNFTLKIRSTKLEDSAMYFCATRSAGGVYEQYFGPGTRLTVT.

The rearrangement links TRBV29-1 to TRBJ1-2, with a tentative D call TRBD1 (5 bases). CDR1 SQVTM and CDR2 ANQGSEA come from the germline V gene. The CDR3 is made up of 13 amino acids. V gave up 7 bases and J gave up 1 base, with 13 bases separating them. CDR3 bases: TGCAGCGGGGGGGGGTCTGGTAACTATGGCTACACCTTC. Translating it yields CSGGGSGNYGYTF. Variable domain in full (rest from reference TRBV29-1 and TRBJ1-2): SAVISQKPSRDICQRGTSLTIQCQVDSQVTMMFWYRQQPGQSLTLIATANQGSEATYESGFVIDKFPISRPNLTFSTLTVSNMSPEDSSIYLCSGGGSGNYGYTFGSGTRLTVV.

The chain couples TRBV28 to TRBJ2-7, with D uncertain. The V end lost 6 bases, the J end lost 3 bases, and 9 bases lay between the germline ends. This CDR3 region has 12 residues. Germline V gene data show CDR1 as MDHEN and CDR2 as SYDVKM. CDR3 in DNA: TGTGCCAGCAGGCGCCCCGGCTACGAGCAGTACTTC. This codes for CASRRPGYEQYF. The full variable domain, completed using reference TRBV28 and TRBJ2-7, is DVKVTQSSRYLVKRTGEKVFLECVQDMDHENMFWYRQDPGLGLRLIYFSYDVKMKEKGDIPEGYSVSREKKERFSLILESASTNQTSMYLCASRRPGYEQYFGPGTRLTVT.

The chain joins TRBV2 to TRBJ2-7; 11 positions match TRBD1. This CDR3 has 14 residues. The J segment lost 4 bases and the V segment lost 5 bases, leaving 4 bases of the junction unmatched. Germline CDR1 SNHLY, CDR2 FYNNEI. The CDR3 spells CASSRTGGSYEQYF. The CDR3 nucleotides read TGTGCCAGCAGTCGGACAGGGGGCTCATACGAGCAGTACTTC. The complete variable domain, with remaining parts taken from reference TRBV2 and TRBJ2-7, reads EPEVTQTPSHQVTQMGQEVILRCVPISNHLYFYWYRQILGQKVEFLVSFYNNEISEKSEIFDDQFSVERPDGSNFTLKIRSTKLEDSAMYFCASSRTGGSYEQYFGPGTRLTVT.

The chain uses TRBV6-4 and TRBJ1-1; D ambiguous. In germline, CDR1 is MRHNA, CDR2 SNTAGT. The CDR3 extends over 15 amino acids. Trimming cost V 5 bases and J 1 base, with 14 bases left between them. CDR3: CASSISDGPNTEAFF. In DNA form, the CDR3 reads TGTGCCAGCAGTATCTCGGACGGACCGAACACTGAAGCTTTCTTT.

The gene calls are TRBV29-1 and TRBJ1-2; maybe TRBD1 (5 bases). The CDR3 contains 15 residues. From germline, CDR1 is SQVTM and CDR2 ANQGSEA. Trimming took off 0 bases at V and 3 bases at J, with 14 bases between the two ends. Written as DNA, the CDR3 is TGCAGCGTTGAAGAGGGGGAGGGAATCGACTATGGCTACACCTTC. Its translation: CSVEEGEGIDYGYTF.

This chain links TRBV7-9 with TRBJ2-2, with 8 bases that match TRBD1. Trimming took 6 bases from V and 4 from J; bases not matched to a gene: 4. Looked up from germline, CDR1 is SEHNR and CDR2 is FQNEAQ (reference sequence). This CDR3 spans 14 amino acids. CDR3 residues: CASSTTGGTGELFF. The CDR3 coding sequence is TGTGCCAGCAGTACTACAGGGGGCACCGGGGAGCTGTTTTTT.

The CDR3 coding sequence is TGCGCCAGCAGCTTGGCCCCAGGGTTGGGCACAGATACGCAGTATTTT. Translated: CASSLAPGLGTDTQYF. The chain is built from TRBV5-1 and TRBJ2-3; D perhaps matches TRBD1 (5 bases). V lost 0 bases to trimming and J lost 1 base, with 12 bases between them. Looked up from germline, CDR1 is SGHRS and CDR2 is YFSETQ. The CDR3 runs 16 residues.

The V call is TRBV7-2, the J call TRBJ2-1; 7 bases match TRBD2. Germline V gene data show CDR1 as SGHTA and CDR2 as FQGNSA. The CDR3 is 16 amino acids. The junction had 18 bases not matched to a gene; V was cut back by 5 bases and J by 11 bases. CDR3 sequence: CASSGGSRESLSKQFF. CDR3 coding DNA: TGTGCCAGCAGCGGAGGGTCGCGGGAGTCCCTCAGTAAGCAGTTCTTC.

CDR3 sequence (DNA): TGTGCCAGCAGCTATGACACCCCAGGGGAGCAGTACTTC. Protein product: CASSYDTPGEQYF. The chain joins TRBV5-4 to TRBJ2-7; tentative D call: TRBD1 (5 bases). Germline CDR1 and CDR2: SGHNT and YYREEE (reference sequence). This CDR3 has 13 amino acids. V shed 3 bases and J shed 7 bases, with 14 bases lying between them.

The J gene is TRBJ2-7, the V gene TRBV19; D not resolved. V lost 3 bases and J 2 bases, leaving 11 bases between the germline ends. Germline-derived CDR1 and CDR2 are LNHDA and SQIVND (reference sequence). The CDR3 sequence is 14 residues long. DNA for the CDR3: TGTGCCAGTAGTATCTCTCAGTACCCCTACGAGCAGTACTTC. Protein sequence: CASSISQYPYEQYF.

In this sample, this clone turned up once. V usage is TRBV27 and J usage is TRBJ2-1; TRBD1 matches 9 bases. The germline CDR1 and CDR2 sequences are MNHEY and SMNVEV (reference sequence). V trimming: 3 bases; J trimming: 9 bases; junction bases outside the gene matches: 12. The CDR3 consists of 16 residues. Written as DNA, the CDR3 is TGTGCCAGCAGTTTCCGGACAGGGGAAGGGGAAACTGAGCAGTTCTTC. Protein product: CASSFRTGEGETEQFF.

V is TRBV27 and J is TRBJ2-7; D ambiguous. The CDR3 contains 15 residues. Germline lookup yields CDR1 MNHEY and CDR2 SMNVEV (reference sequence). The V end was cut by 8 bases, the J end by 0 bases, with 17 bases between. CDR3 amino acids: CASGLPGSSSYEQYF. The CDR3 coding sequence is TGTGCCAGCGGCCTCCCTGGGTCGAGCTCCTACGAGCAGTACTTC.

This chain uses TRBV28 with TRBJ2-7; D ambiguous. The CDR3 consists of 12 residues. The V end lost 3 bases, the J end lost 2 bases, and 5 bases lay between the germline ends. Germline values: CDR1 MDHEN, CDR2 SYDVKM. CDR3 amino acids: CASSFHTYEQYF. For the CDR3, the DNA is TGTGCCAGCAGTTTCCATACCTACGAGCAGTACTTC.

This chain connects TRBV27 to TRBJ1-1; the D is unclear. CDR1 is MNHEY and CDR2 is SMNVEV in the germline V gene (reference sequence). Trimming shortened V by 0 bases and J by 5 bases, and 10 bases separated the two germline ends. This CDR3 has 14 residues. The CDR3 coding sequence is TGTGCCAGCAGTTTATCGGTCATCGGGACTGAAGCTTTCTTT. This encodes CASSLSVIGTEAFF.

The CDR3 DNA reads TGTGCCAGCACCTCCGATCGAACTGGAGGGTACAATGAGCAGTTCTTC. It encodes CASTSDRTGGYNEQFF. V and J are TRBV7-6 and TRBJ2-1, with a possible D match to TRBD2 (6 bases). V was pared by 7 bases and J by 4 bases, with 20 bases between. There are 16 residues in the CDR3. Germline values: CDR1 SGHVS, CDR2 FNYEAQ.

This sequence joins TRBV12-5 and TRBJ2-5; 7 bases are a match to TRBD2. The CDR3 loop spans 15 amino acids. CDR1 is LGHNT and CDR2 is FRNRAP in the germline V gene. The trim removed 4 bases at V and 0 bases at J, leaving 5 bases unmatched. CDR3 in amino acids: CASGSSGEYQETQYF. The CDR3, as DNA: TGTGCTAGTGGTTCTAGCGGAGAGTACCAAGAGACCCAGTACTTC.

The V gene is TRBV5-1, the J gene TRBJ2-5, with D perhaps matching TRBD2 (6 bases). Germline V CDR1 and CDR2: SGHRS, YFSETQ. V shed 7 bases and J shed 5 bases, with 18 bases lying between them. The CDR3 is 14 residues long. The DNA for the CDR3 is TGCGCCAGCGTCCAGGGTCCTGGAGGGGAGACCCAGTACTTC. Its translation: CASVQGPGGETQYF.

The V and J genes are TRBV6-5 and TRBJ1-1, with TRBD1 as a possible D gene (5 bases). CDR1 is MNHEY and CDR2 is SVGAGI in the germline V gene. This CDR3 spans 14 amino acids. Trimming took 4 bases from V and 5 from J, leaving 14 bases between them. In DNA, the CDR3 is TGTGCCAGCAGTTCCTACCAGGAGGGGACTGAAGCTTTCTTT. Translated, it gives CASSSYQEGTEAFF.

The chain has TRBV11-2 and TRBJ2-1; 10 nucleotides match TRBD2. The CDR3 has 17 residues. Germline V gives CDR1 SGHAT, CDR2 FQNNGV. J gave up 6 bases and V 5 bases, and 13 bases lay outside the gene matches. The CDR3 sequence: CASSGRTSGRTPNEQFF. CDR3 nucleotides: TGTGCCAGCAGCGGCCGGACTAGCGGCCGGACCCCCAATGAGCAGTTCTTC.

In DNA, the CDR3 is TGTGCCATCAGTCGGGACAGGGAAGAAGGAGGAAACTATGGCTACACCTTC. Protein: CAISRDREEGGNYGYTF. The chain has TRBV10-3 and TRBJ1-2, with 9 bases matching TRBD1. Trimming at V came to 5 bases and at J to 2 bases, leaving 12 bases not matched to a gene. CDR1 is ENHRY and CDR2 is SYGVKD in the germline V gene. CDR3 size: 17 residues.

This clone has only a few counts. The genes are TRBV5-1 and TRBJ1-2, with unresolved D. Germline assignment: CDR1 SGHRS and CDR2 YFSETQ. The CDR3 length is 13 residues. V was shortened by 4 bases and J by 6 bases, with 13 bases between the two germline ends. DNA for the CDR3: TGCGCCAGCAGCCCCGGAACGCAGCATGGCTACACCTTC. It yields the protein CASSPGTQHGYTF. Complete variable domain (other parts from reference TRBV5-1 and TRBJ1-2): KAGVTQTPRYLIKTRGQQVTLSCSPISGHRSVSWYQQTPGQGLQFLFEYFSETQRNKGNFPGRFSGRQFSNSRSEMNVSTLELGDSALYLCASSPGTQHGYTFGSGTRLTVV.

The genes are TRBV27 and TRBJ1-6; D is undetermined. Germline CDR1 and CDR2: MNHEY and SMNVEV (reference sequence). The CDR3 is made up of 14 amino acids. The V end was cut by 2 bases, the J end by 10 bases, with 12 bases between. CDR3 region: CASSLMGFGSPLHF. The CDR3 DNA is TGTGCCAGCAGTTTAATGGGTTTTGGATCACCCCTCCACTTT.

This clone was picked up a small number of times. The chain links TRBV7-3 to TRBJ2-1; 8 positions agree with TRBD2. CDR1 is SGHTA and CDR2 is FQGTGA in the germline V gene. With 4 bases clipped from V and 6 bases from J, the junction kept 8 bases outside the gene matches. CDR3 length: 15 residues. CDR3 coding DNA: TGTGCCAGCAGCTCAATAGCGGGGCCAGCCAATGAGCAGTTCTTC. Encoded protein: CASSSIAGPANEQFF.

This sequence joins TRBV28 and TRBJ1-1, with 7 bases fitting TRBD1. This CDR3 contains 15 residues. CDR1 is MDHEN, CDR2 SYDVKM, per germline. V dropped 6 bases and J dropped 0; count of bases not matched to a gene: 7. CDR3 in DNA: TGTGCCAGCAGGCCGGGACAGACGATGAACACTGAAGCTTTCTTT. This encodes CASRPGQTMNTEAFF.

This chain links TRBV5-1 with TRBJ2-1, with TRBD2 matching 9 bases. This CDR3 spans 19 amino acids. J gave up 0 bases and V 4 bases, and 14 bases lay outside the gene matches. Germline loops: CDR1 SGHRS, CDR2 YFSETQ. The CDR3, as DNA: TGCGCCAGCAGCCAGGACGGCCGCGGGGGGGTAAGCTCCTACAATGAGCAGTTCTTC. Its protein product is CASSQDGRGGVSSYNEQFF.

The rearrangement uses TRBV14 and TRBJ1-1; D unresolved. Deletions cut 0 bases from V and 4 bases from J, with 12 bases between. Germline assignment: CDR1 SGHDN and CDR2 FVKESK. The CDR3 consists of 15 residues. CDR3 in DNA: TGTGCCAGCAGCCAAGATTTTGTTAGTACCACTGAAGCTTTCTTT. This codes for CASSQDFVSTTEAFF.

V is TRBV7-9 and J is TRBJ2-1, with D tentatively TRBD1 (6 bases). CDR1 and CDR2 (germline): SEHNR, FQNEAQ (reference sequence). The CDR3 consists of 12 residues. V dropped 1 base and J dropped 15 bases, with 13 bases sitting between them. DNA of the CDR3: TGTGCCAGCAGCTTAGACCGAGGGGGTAGGTTCTTC. This encodes CASSLDRGGRFF.

The J gene is TRBJ2-7, the V gene TRBV9, with D hard to call. Germline V CDR1 and CDR2: SGDLS, YYNGEE. The CDR3 sequence is 15 residues long. V was shortened by 0 bases and J by 0 bases, with 10 bases between the two germline ends. The CDR3 loop is CASSVGGSLSYEQYF. The CDR3 region has the DNA TGTGCCAGCAGCGTAGGCGGTTCCCTCTCCTACGAGCAGTACTTC.

The rearrangement links TRBV4-1 to TRBJ1-5; a weak D match, TRBD1 (5 bases). The germline V and J ends were trimmed by 4 bases and 13 bases, with 14 bases remaining between them. CDR1 is MGHRA and CDR2 is YSYEKL in the germline V gene. This CDR3 is built from 12 residues. The CDR3 coding sequence is TGCGCCAGCAGCCCAATGGGAGGGGATCAGCATTTT. This codes for CASSPMGGDQHF.

The chain has TRBV19 and TRBJ2-3; perhaps TRBD1 as D (5 bases). The CDR3 totals 13 residues. Germline CDR1 LNHDA, CDR2 SQIVND (reference sequence). V was pared by 3 bases and J by 6 bases, with 10 bases between. The CDR3 nucleotides are TGTGCCAGTAGTATTCAGGGCCGGGATACGCAGTATTTT. This gives the protein CASSIQGRDTQYF.